This T cell receptor beta chain appears in the sequencing data of a study of CD8+ T cells in alopecia areata. In each case, RNA was isolated and then reverse transcribed into cDNA as the sequencing template. The method was immunoSEQ multiplex PCR; TCRdb's version includes in-frame clones alone and lacks a portion of them. This table holds 85,000 to 95,000 clones, around 70% found once. Between the trimmed V and J ends, which lost 11 bases and 0 bases, there was a span of 18 bases. Germline CDR1 is SGHVS and CDR2 is FNYEAQ. This CDR3 contains 15 residues. The treatment denotes: oral pan-JAK inhibitor, 5-10 mg twice daily.

The gene calls are TRBV7-6 and TRBJ2-3; D not resolved. The receptor comes from a human donor with alopecia areata. The specimen comprised CD8+ T cells sorted from blood, sampled at week 44, from a patient treated with tofacitinib. The DNA for the CDR3 is TGTGCCGGTCGCATGTTACTACCAAGCACAGATACGCAGTATTTT. Protein product: CAGRMLLPSTDTQYF.